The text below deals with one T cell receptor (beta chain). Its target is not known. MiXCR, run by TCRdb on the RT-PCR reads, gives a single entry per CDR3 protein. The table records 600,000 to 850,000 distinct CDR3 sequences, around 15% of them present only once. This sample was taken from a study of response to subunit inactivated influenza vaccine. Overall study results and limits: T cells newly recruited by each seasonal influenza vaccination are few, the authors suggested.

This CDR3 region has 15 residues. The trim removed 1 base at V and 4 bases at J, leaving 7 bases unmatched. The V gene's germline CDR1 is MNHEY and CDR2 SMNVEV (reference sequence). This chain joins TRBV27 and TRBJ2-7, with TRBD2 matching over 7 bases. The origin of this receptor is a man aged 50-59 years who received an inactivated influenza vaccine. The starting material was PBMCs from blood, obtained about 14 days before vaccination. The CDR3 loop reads CASSLLGGPQYEQYF. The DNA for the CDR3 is TGTGCCAGCAGTTTATTGGGAGGGCCTCAGTACGAGCAGTACTTC.